Below, 10 T cell receptor beta chains from the same sample are listed, as sequenced in a study of T cell responses to AZD1222 COVID-19 vaccine. Profiling relied on immunoSEQ multiplex PCR, and the TCRdb table lists in-frame clones only, not all of them. The data show approximately 140,000 clones, more than 90% seen once. This specimen was peripheral blood, taken 28 days after the second AZD1222 dose. The receptor source for this set is an adult who received the AZD1222 COVID-19 vaccine.

This clone was counted a few times. The chain is built from TRBV9 and TRBJ1-6; D unclear. Trimming removed 1 base at V and 8 bases at J, with 10 bases between. Germline values: CDR1 SGDLS, CDR2 YYNGEE. This CDR3 contains 14 residues. CDR3 sequence reads: CASSVTSSDSPLHF. The CDR3 DNA reads TGTGCCAGCAGCGTAACCTCTTCAGATTCACCCCTCCACTTT. Using reference TRBV9 and TRBJ1-6 for the parts outside the CDR3, the full variable domain is DSGVTQTPKHLITATGQRVTLRCSPRSGDLSVYWYQQSLDQGLQFLIQYYNGEERAKGNILERFSAQQFPDLHSELNLSSLELGDSALYFCASSVTSSDSPLHFGNGTRLTVT.

The chain recombines TRBV27 with TRBJ1-5, with D possibly TRBD1 on 5 matching bases. Trimming took 5 bases from V and 5 from J, leaving 10 bases between them. The CDR3 contains 13 residues. Germline CDR1 and CDR2: MNHEY and SMNVEV (reference sequence). CDR3: CASSGAGYQPQHF. The CDR3 DNA reads as TGTGCCAGCAGTGGGGCAGGGTATCAGCCCCAGCATTTT.

The chain combines TRBV7-2 with TRBJ1-4; weak D call: TRBD1 (6 bases). With 5 bases removed from V and 2 bases from J, the gap between germline ends came to 12 bases. CDR3 length: 15 amino acids. The germline V gene has CDR1 SGHTA and CDR2 FQGNSA. CDR3 sequence (DNA): TGTGCCAGCAGCCTTACAGGGCCTACTAATGAAAAACTGTTTTTT. It translates to CASSLTGPTNEKLFF.

The V gene is TRBV23-1, the J gene TRBJ2-5; TRBD2 might be the D (5 bases). TRBV23-1 is noted as an ORF with a role that remains uncertain. CDR3 length: 17 residues. Trimming cost V 0 bases and J 5 bases, with 19 bases left between them. CDR3 sequence (DNA): TGCGCCAGCAGTCAATCGCCTAGCTGGGTCCAGGCGGAGACCCAGTACTTC. This encodes CASSQSPSWVQAETQYF.

This clone was seen once. J is TRBJ1-2 and V is TRBV6-6, with 12 bases lining up with TRBD1. V shed 6 bases, J shed 1 base, and the junction held 3 bases outside the gene matches. Germline CDR1 MNHNY, CDR2 SVGAGI (reference sequence). This CDR3 has 15 residues. The CDR3, as DNA: TGTGCCAGCAGGAGGGACAGGGGGCTTAACTATGGCTACACCTTC. Its translation: CASRRDRGLNYGYTF.

The chain joins TRBV24-1 to TRBJ2-2; tentatively, D is TRBD2 (7 bases). Trimming left V 7 bases short and J 6 bases short, with 8 bases between. The CDR3 has 12 amino acids. Germline V gives CDR1 KGHDR, CDR2 SFDVKD. The CDR3 sequence: CATRGGPGELFF. In nucleotides, the CDR3 is TGTGCCACCAGGGGGGGGCCCGGGGAGCTGTTTTTT.

The rearrangement uses TRBV6-4 and TRBJ2-7, with a possible D match to TRBD1 (5 bases). The germline V gene has CDR1 MRHNA and CDR2 SNTAGT. The V and J ends lost 6 bases and 2 bases respectively, with 11 bases between them. This CDR3 has 13 residues. CDR3: CASSGHSTYEQYF. The CDR3 DNA reads TGTGCCAGCAGCGGACACTCGACCTACGAGCAGTACTTC.

This sequence joins TRBV7-9 and TRBJ1-4; D gene unclear. V was cut by 5 bases and J by 8 bases, with 12 bases left in between. Germline values: CDR1 SEHNR, CDR2 FQNEAQ (reference sequence). This CDR3 is built from 13 residues. CDR3: CASSPVRVEKLFF. CDR3 DNA sequence: TGTGCCAGCAGCCCTGTTAGAGTAGAAAAACTGTTTTTT. Together with reference TRBV7-9 and TRBJ1-4, the CDR3 gives the full variable domain: DTGVSQNPRHKITKRGQNVTFRCDPISEHNRLYWYRQTLGQGPEFLTYFQNEAQLEKSRLLSDRFSAERPKGSFSTLEIQRTEQGDSAMYLCASSPVRVEKLFFGSGTQLSVL.

This clone was picked up one time. The chain employs TRBV29-1 and TRBJ1-4; no reliable D call. Trimming removed 4 bases at V and 3 bases at J, with 18 bases between. Germline CDR1 reads SQVTM; CDR2 reads ANQGSEA. This CDR3 region has 16 residues. The CDR3 DNA sequence: TGCAGCGTTGCTGGACGGGCCGAGGTGGCTAATGAAAAACTGTTTTTT. Residues: CSVAGRAEVANEKLFF.

This rearrangement joins TRBV3-1 (or the pseudogene TRBV3-2) to TRBJ2-5, with D perhaps TRBD2 (6 bases). Trimming removed 1 base at V and 4 bases at J, with 16 bases between. CDR3 length: 16 residues. In germline, CDR1 is LGHDT, CDR2 YNNKEL (reference sequence). CDR3 DNA: TGTGCCAGCAGCCAAGGGAGGGCCACTGCCCGAGAGACCCAGTACTTC. As protein: CASSQGRATARETQYF.